This is a list of T cell receptor beta chains from one sample in a study of T cell changes during pregnancy in multiple sclerosis. Only in-frame clones appear in the TCRdb table, and some are missing; sequencing was by immunoSEQ multiplex PCR. Of about 80,000 clones in the sample, about 91% were seen once. The sample in question was peripheral blood, obtained before pregnancy. Receptor source: a female donor with multiple sclerosis, enrolled in a pregnancy study. The CDR3 runs from the conserved cysteine through the conserved F or W. A D gene is named only where the DNA matches it firmly. Expanded clones are given a class, and other clones once, few, many or no size at all.

V	D	J	size	CDR3	DNA
TRBV7-9	TRBD1	TRBJ2-7	once	CASSPGTGGNEQYF	TGTGCCAGCAGCCCGGGGACAGGGGGCAACGAGCAGTACTTC
TRBV7-8	TRBD1	TRBJ2-7	-	CASSLRGGVRGQYF	TGTGCCAGCAGCTTACGAGGGGGCGTCCGTGGGCAGTACTTC
TRBV7-2	-	TRBJ2-7	-	CASSNRDGSYEQYF	TGTGCCAGCAGCAACAGGGATGGTTCCTACGAGCAGTACTTC
TRBV27	TRBD1	TRBJ2-7	-	CASSVDRAYEQYF	TGTGCCAGCAGTGTAGACAGGGCCTACGAGCAGTACTTC
TRBV30	-	TRBJ1-1	-	CAWSRLTSGTEAFF	TGTGCCTGGAGCAGGCTTACCAGTGGCACTGAAGCTTTCTTT
TRBV19	-	TRBJ1-3	-	CASSIRAGNTIYF	TGTGCCAGTAGTATCCGGGCTGGAAACACCATATATTTT
TRBV25-1	TRBD1	TRBJ2-1	-	CASSDPRDRGHNEQFF	TGTGCCAGCAGTGACCCCCGGGACAGGGGACACAATGAGCAGTTCTTC
TRBV6-5	TRBD1	TRBJ1-2	-	CASTGGSGYTF	TGTGCCAGCACAGGGGGCAGCGGCTACACCTTC
TRBV25-1	-	TRBJ2-3	-	CASVKVGAGGTDTQYF	TGTGCCAGCGTTAAGGTGGGGGCAGGAGGCACAGATACGCAGTATTTT
TRBV20-1	-	TRBJ1-2	-	CSAPRGYTF	TGCAGTGCTCCGAGGGGCTACACCTTC
TRBV11-1	-	TRBJ1-2	few	CASSQDSYGYTF	TGTGCCAGCAGTCAGGACAGCTATGGCTACACCTTC
TRBV28	-	TRBJ1-6	-	CASSSFDSPLHF	TGTGCCAGCAGTTCCTTCGATTCACCCCTCCACTTT
TRBV10-1	TRBD1	TRBJ2-3	-	CASRMDRGTDTQYF	TGCGCCAGCAGGATGGACAGGGGCACAGATACGCAGTATTTT
TRBV27	TRBD1	TRBJ1-1	once	CASSPRSRGSNTEAFF	TGTGCCAGCAGCCCCCGGAGCAGGGGGTCCAACACTGAAGCTTTCTTT
TRBV4-2	-	TRBJ1-2	once	CASIPTGGGNYGYTF	TGTGCCAGCATCCCCACTGGGGGGGGTAACTATGGCTACACCTTC
TRBV2	-	TRBJ1-1	few	CASSRTNEAFF	TGTGCCAGCAGTCGGACTAACGAAGCTTTCTTT
TRBV12-5	-	TRBJ1-1	once	CASAPPGTEAFF	TGTGCTAGTGCCCCCCCGGGAACTGAAGCTTTCTTT
TRBV11-2	-	TRBJ2-7	-	CASGLTFGEQYF	TGTGCCAGCGGACTGACCTTTGGCGAGCAGTACTTC
TRBV25-1	TRBD1	TRBJ2-7	-	CASSVDRGEQYF	TGTGCCAGCAGTGTCGACAGGGGCGAGCAGTACTTC
TRBV6-1	TRBD1	TRBJ2-2	-	CASRPGQASGELFF	TGTGCCAGCAGGCCGGGACAGGCCTCCGGGGAGCTGTTTTTT
TRBV7-2	TRBD1	TRBJ1-6	-	CASSLGTGANSPLHF	TGTGCCAGCAGCTTAGGGACAGGGGCTAATTCACCCCTCCACTTT
TRBV25-1	-	TRBJ1-2	-	CASGSGSKPRGYTF	TGTGCCAGCGGTTCTGGCTCCAAGCCTAGGGGCTACACCTTC
TRBV10-1	TRBD2	TRBJ2-3	-	CASSRLAGTPTDTQYF	TGCGCCAGCAGCCGACTAGCGGGGACCCCCACAGATACGCAGTATTTT
TRBV13	TRBD2	TRBJ2-1	-	CASSSVAGVNYNEQFF	TGTGCCAGCAGCTCAGTTGCGGGGGTGAACTACAATGAGCAGTTCTTC
TRBV6-5	-	TRBJ2-3	once	CASSTGLPVDTQYF	TGTGCCAGCAGTACCGGACTGCCTGTGGATACGCAGTATTTT
TRBV7-9	TRBD1	TRBJ2-7	-	CASSHKGQGYEQYF	TGTGCCAGCAGCCACAAGGGACAGGGCTACGAGCAGTACTTC
TRBV9	-	TRBJ2-7	-	CASSVALGQTYEQYF	TGTGCCAGCAGCGTAGCTCTTGGACAGACCTACGAGCAGTACTTC
TRBV6-1	-	TRBJ1-1	-	CATRGSEAFF	TGTGCCACTAGGGGATCTGAAGCTTTCTTT
TRBV14	-	TRBJ2-7	once	CASSHLTGVEQYF	TGTGCCAGCAGCCATCTGACAGGCGTCGAGCAGTACTTC
TRBV7-9	TRBD1	TRBJ1-2	-	CASSHATGNGYTF	TGTGCCAGCAGCCACGCGACAGGGAATGGCTACACCTTC
TRBV4-2	TRBD1	TRBJ1-5	-	CASSGDSYNQPQHF	TGTGCCAGCAGCGGGGACAGCTACAATCAGCCCCAGCATTTT
TRBV11-3	-	TRBJ2-2	-	CASSPFSTGELFF	TGTGCCAGCAGCCCCTTTTCTACCGGGGAGCTGTTTTTT
TRBV6-5	-	TRBJ1-6	few	CASSPSGSPLHF	TGTGCCAGCAGTCCCTCAGGTTCACCCCTCCACTTT
TRBV6-5	TRBD1	TRBJ2-7	-	CASRDRGETYEQYF	TGTGCCAGCAGGGACAGGGGGGAGACCTACGAGCAGTACTTC
TRBV6-1	-	TRBJ1-2	-	CASSSRQNYGYTF	TGTGCCAGCAGTAGTCGCCAGAACTATGGCTACACCTTC
TRBV6-5	-	TRBJ2-7	-	CASSYSPVLSYEQYF	TGTGCCAGCAGTTACTCCCCAGTTTTATCCTACGAGCAGTACTTC
TRBV18	TRBD1	TRBJ1-2	-	CASSPGPNRGLEGYTF	TGTGCCAGCTCACCCGGTCCGAACAGGGGACTAGAGGGCTACACCTTC
TRBV5-4	TRBD1	TRBJ2-7	-	CASSTDGTGFDEQYF	TGTGCCAGCAGCACTGATGGGACAGGATTTGACGAGCAGTACTTC
TRBV29-1	-	TRBJ1-1	-	CSVPVNTEAFF	TGCAGCGTTCCAGTGAACACTGAAGCTTTCTTT
TRBV7-3	TRBD2	TRBJ2-3	-	CASSKRGGLADTQYF	TGTGCCAGCAGCAAACGCGGGGGGTTGGCAGATACGCAGTATTTT
TRBV29-1	-	TRBJ2-7	-	CSVPIRGEQYF	TGCAGCGTCCCAATACGAGGGGAGCAGTACTTC